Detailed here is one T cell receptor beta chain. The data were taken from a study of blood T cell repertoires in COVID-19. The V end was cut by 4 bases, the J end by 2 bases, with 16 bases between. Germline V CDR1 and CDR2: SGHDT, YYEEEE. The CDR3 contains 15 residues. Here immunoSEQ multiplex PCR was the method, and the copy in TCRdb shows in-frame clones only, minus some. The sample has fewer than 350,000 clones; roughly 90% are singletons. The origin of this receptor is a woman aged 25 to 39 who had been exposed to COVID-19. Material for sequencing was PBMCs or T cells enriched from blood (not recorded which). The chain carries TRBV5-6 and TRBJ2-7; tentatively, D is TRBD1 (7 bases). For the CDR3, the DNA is TGTGCCAGCAGCCCCAGGGGGGACAAAGCCTACGAGCAGTACTTC. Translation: CASSPRGDKAYEQYF.